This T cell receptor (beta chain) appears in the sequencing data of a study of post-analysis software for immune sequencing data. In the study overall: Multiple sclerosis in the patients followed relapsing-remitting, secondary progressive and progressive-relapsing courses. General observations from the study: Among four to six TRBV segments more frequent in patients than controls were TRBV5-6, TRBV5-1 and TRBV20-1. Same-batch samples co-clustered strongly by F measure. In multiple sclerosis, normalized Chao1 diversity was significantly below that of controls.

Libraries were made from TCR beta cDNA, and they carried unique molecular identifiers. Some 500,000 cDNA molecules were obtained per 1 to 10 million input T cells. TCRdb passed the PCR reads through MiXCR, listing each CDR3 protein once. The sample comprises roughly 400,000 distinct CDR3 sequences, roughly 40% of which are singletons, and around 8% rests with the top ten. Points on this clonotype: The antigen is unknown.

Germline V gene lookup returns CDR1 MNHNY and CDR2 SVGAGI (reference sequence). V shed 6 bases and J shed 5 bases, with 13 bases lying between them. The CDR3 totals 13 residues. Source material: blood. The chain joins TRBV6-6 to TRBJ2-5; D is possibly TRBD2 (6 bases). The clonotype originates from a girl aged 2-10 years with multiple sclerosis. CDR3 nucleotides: TGTGCCAGCAGCTACGGAGGGAGCGAGACCCAGTACTTC. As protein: CASSYGGSETQYF.